This T cell receptor beta chain is drawn from a study of T cell responses to AZD1222 COVID-19 vaccine. Sequenced by immunoSEQ multiplex PCR; TCRdb stores in-frame clones only, minus some. In the table there are approximately 170,000 clones, over 85% of which are singletons. Study results and caveats: The study found vaccine-associated CD4 TCRs spanning spike, dominant at 160-218 and 743-854. Reports say nearly half of spike-specific TCRs go after unmutated variant regions.

Comments on this clone: As yet, its antigen is unknown.

CDR1 and CDR2 from the germline V gene are SGHAT and FQNNGV. The CDR3 spans 16 residues. V was trimmed by 5 bases and J by 3 bases, leaving 19 bases between them. The sample in question was peripheral blood, obtained on day 0 of AZD1222 vaccination. This clonotype was sampled from an adult in good health. The chain recombines TRBV11-2 with TRBJ1-2, with D unresolved. CDR3 DNA: TGTGCCAGCAGCCGGGATTTGGCGGGCAGTGACTATGGCTACACCTTC. Protein product: CASSRDLAGSDYGYTF.